The TCR beta chain under discussion was sequenced for a study of T cells in narcolepsy. Overall study context: Healthy controls were enrolled alongside patients with narcolepsy type 1 or type 2. Broader study findings: No autoreactive T cell clone sequences appeared in some memory CD4+ repertoires.

This clone appeared a single time. The antigen is unknown. TCRdb's copy holds only in-frame clones and misses some; the assay was immunoSEQ multiplex PCR. The data show around 31,000 clones, around four fifths seen once. V lost 8 bases, J lost 1 base, and 8 bases lay in between. The CDR3 loop spans 12 amino acids. The V gene's germline CDR1 is MNHNS and CDR2 SASEGT. Material: CD45RA- memory CD4+ T cells from PBMCs. This receptor was identified in a human donor with narcolepsy. The V gene is TRBV6-1, the J gene TRBJ1-2; no firm D call. Written as DNA, the CDR3 is TGTGCCAGCTTTACGGATAACTATGGCTACACCTTC. Its translation: CASFTDNYGYTF.